This T cell receptor beta chain derives from a study of somatic mutations in cytotoxic T cells in rheumatoid arthritis. The V gene's germline CDR1 is LGHNA and CDR2 YNFKEQ. This CDR3 is 14 amino acids long. Trimming pared 0 bases from V and 2 bases from J, leaving 7 bases between. Clones were sequenced by immunoSEQ multiplex PCR, and TCRdb holds only the in-frame ones, with some missing. The table lists about 14,000 clones, over 75% of them singletons, with 15% to 20% in the top ten. Specimen: CD8+ T cells sorted from blood. This chain joins TRBV4-2 and TRBJ1-2; D is ambiguous. This TCR was sampled from an adult with rheumatoid arthritis. The CDR3 loop is CASSQEMVNYGYTF. CDR3 nucleotide sequence: TGTGCCAGCAGCCAAGAGATGGTAAACTATGGCTACACCTTC.